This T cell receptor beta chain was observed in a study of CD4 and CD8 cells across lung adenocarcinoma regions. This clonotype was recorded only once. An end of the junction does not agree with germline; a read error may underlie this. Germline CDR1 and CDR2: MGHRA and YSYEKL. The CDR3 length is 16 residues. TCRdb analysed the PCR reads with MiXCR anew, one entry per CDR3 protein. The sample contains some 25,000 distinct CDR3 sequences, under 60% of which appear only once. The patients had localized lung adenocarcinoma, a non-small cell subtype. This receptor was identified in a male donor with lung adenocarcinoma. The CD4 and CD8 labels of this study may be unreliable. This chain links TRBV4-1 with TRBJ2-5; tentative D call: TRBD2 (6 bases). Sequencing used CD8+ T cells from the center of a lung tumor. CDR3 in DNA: TGCGCCAGCGGGCAGGATGGCGGGGCTAACCCAGAGACCCAGTACTTT. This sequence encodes CASGQDGGANPETQYF.